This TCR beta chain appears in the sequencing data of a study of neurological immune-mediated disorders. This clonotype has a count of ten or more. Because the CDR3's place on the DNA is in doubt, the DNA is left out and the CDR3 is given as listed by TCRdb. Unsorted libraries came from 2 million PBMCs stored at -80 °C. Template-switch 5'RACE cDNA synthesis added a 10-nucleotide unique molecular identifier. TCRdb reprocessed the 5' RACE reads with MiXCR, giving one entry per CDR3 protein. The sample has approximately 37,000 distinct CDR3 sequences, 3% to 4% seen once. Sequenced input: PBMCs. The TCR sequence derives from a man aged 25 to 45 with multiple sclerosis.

The CDR3 sequence: CASSSTVLRGANTGELFF. The rearrangement joins TRBV7-6 to TRBJ2-2. The CDR3 adds up to 18 amino acids, both ends counted. Germline CDR1 is SGHVS and CDR2 is FNYEAQ.